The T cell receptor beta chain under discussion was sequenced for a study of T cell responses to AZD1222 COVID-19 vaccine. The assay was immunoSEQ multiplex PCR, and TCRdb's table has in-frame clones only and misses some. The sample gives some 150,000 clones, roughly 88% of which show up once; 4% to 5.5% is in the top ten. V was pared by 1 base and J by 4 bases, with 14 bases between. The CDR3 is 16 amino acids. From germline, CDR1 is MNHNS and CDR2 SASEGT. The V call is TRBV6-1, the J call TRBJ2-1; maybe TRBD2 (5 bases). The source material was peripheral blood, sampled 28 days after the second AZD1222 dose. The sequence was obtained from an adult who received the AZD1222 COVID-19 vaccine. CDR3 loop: CASSEDKAEFYNEQFF. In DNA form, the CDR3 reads TGTGCCAGCAGTGAAGATAAAGCGGAGTTTTACAATGAGCAGTTCTTC.